This T cell receptor beta chain was retrieved from a study of shared clonotypes between healthy human individuals. In the study overall: Donors were two women and a few men aged 18 to 49.

In the authors' workflow: For the immunoSEQ data, sequences were junction-only without quality scores, so filtering differed. Data came from immunoSEQ multiplex PCR; TCRdb stores just in-frame clones and leaves some out. The V and J calls and clone size are taken from that table; D and trimming were inferred from the DNA. The data hold approximately 640,000 clones, with roughly 88% observed a single time. Regarding this clone: Its specificity is not known.

Germline V CDR1 and CDR2: MGHRA, YSYEKL. The CDR3 spans 16 residues. Trimming left V 0 bases short and J 9 bases short, with 18 bases between. Study-wide results and limits: Blood was the sole source, and tissue repertoires probably differ. Limited genetic and exposure-history diversity came from having few donors.

Material for sequencing was memory CD8+ T cells from PBMCs. Subset described: CD45RO+ cells pooled with CCR7-negative TemRA cells. The receptor comes from a man younger than 35 in good health. Some clones in this sample may be carry-over from other donors' samples. The genes are TRBV4-1 and TRBJ2-1; TRBD1 might be the D (5 bases). Here the CDR3 DNA reads TGCGCCAGCAGCCAAGAAGGGGCGCGGCAGATCCCTGAGCAGTTCTTC. Translation gives CASSQEGARQIPEQFF.